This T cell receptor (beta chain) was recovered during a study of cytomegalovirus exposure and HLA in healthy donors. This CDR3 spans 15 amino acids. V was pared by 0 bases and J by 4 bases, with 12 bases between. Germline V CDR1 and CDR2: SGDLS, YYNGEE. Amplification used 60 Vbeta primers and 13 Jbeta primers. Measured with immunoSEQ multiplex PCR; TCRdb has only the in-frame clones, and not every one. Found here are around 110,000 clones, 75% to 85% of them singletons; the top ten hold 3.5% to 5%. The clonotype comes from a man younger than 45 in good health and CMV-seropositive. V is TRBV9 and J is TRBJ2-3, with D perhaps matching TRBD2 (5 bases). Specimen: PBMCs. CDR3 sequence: CASSVGLRAPDTQYF. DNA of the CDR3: TGTGCCAGCAGCGTAGGGTTGCGGGCCCCAGATACGCAGTATTTT.